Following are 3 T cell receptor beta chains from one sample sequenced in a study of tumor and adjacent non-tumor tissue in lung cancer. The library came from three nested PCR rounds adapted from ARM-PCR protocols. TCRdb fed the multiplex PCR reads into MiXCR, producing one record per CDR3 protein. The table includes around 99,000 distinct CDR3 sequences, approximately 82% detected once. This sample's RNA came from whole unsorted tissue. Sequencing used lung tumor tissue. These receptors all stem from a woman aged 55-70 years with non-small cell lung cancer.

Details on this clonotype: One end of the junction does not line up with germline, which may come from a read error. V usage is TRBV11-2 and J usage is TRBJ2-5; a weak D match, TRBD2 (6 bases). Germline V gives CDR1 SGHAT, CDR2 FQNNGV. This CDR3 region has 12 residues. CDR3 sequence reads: CASPRGRETQYF. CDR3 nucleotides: TGTGCCAGCCCTCGGGGGAGAGAGACCCAGTATTTC. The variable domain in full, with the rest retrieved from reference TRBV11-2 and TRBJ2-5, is EAGVAQSPRYKIIEKRQSVAFWCNPISGHATLYWYQQILGQGPKLLIQFQNNGVVDDSQLPKDRFSAERLKGVDSTLKIQPAKLEDSAVYLCASPRGRETQYFGPGTRLLVL.

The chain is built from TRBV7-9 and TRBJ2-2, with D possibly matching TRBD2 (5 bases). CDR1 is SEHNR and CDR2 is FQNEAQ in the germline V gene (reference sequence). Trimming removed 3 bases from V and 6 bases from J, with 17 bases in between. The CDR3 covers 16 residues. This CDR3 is CASSLTAILRAGELFF. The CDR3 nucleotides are TGTGCCAGCAGCTTGACTGCGATCCTGCGGGCCGGGGAGCTGTTTTTT.

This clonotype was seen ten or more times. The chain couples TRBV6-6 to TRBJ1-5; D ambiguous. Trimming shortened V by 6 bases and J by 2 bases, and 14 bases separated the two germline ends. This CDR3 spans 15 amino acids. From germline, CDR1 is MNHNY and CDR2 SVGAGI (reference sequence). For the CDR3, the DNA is TGTGCCAGCAGCTTTGTTGGGCGGCGCAATCAGCCCCAGCATTTT. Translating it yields CASSFVGRRNQPQHF.